The 15 T cell receptor beta chains listed next were all sequenced from one sample in a study of T cells in Graves' hyperthyroidism and ophthalmopathy. RNA transcripts served as the template for amplifying TCR beta CDR3 regions. An initial round of RT-PCR targeting the TCR CDR3 relied on the HTBI primer set. One entry per CDR3 protein results from TCRdb running MiXCR on the multiplex PCR reads. The data hold more than 600,000 distinct CDR3 sequences, with approximately 16% observed a single time. What was sequenced was blood. The receptors derive from a man younger than 30 with Graves' hyperthyroidism.

This clonotype was recorded many times. The chain is built from TRBV7-3 and TRBJ2-1, with a possible D match to TRBD2 (6 bases). In germline, CDR1 is SGHTA, CDR2 FQGTGA. V lost 8 bases to trimming and J lost 13 bases, with 15 bases between them. The CDR3 is 11 amino acids. CDR3 nucleotides: TGTGCCAGCGGTACCGGGAGCACTCAGTTCTTC. Amino acids: CASGTGSTQFF.

This clonotype was seen ten or more times. This chain connects TRBV20-1 to TRBJ2-3, with TRBD2 matching over 12 bases. Per the germline V gene, CDR1 is DFQATT and CDR2 is SNEGSKA (reference sequence). The CDR3 is 16 residues long. The trim removed 5 bases at V and 0 bases at J, leaving 6 bases unmatched. As DNA, the CDR3 is TGCAGTGCTCAGGGTGGGACTAGCGGGAGCACAGATACGCAGTATTTT. Amino acids: CSAQGGTSGSTDTQYF.

This clonotype was seen a handful of times. The chain recombines TRBV29-1 with TRBJ2-7; 12 positions agree with TRBD2. With 7 bases clipped from V and 6 bases from J, the junction kept 7 bases outside the gene matches. The CDR3 totals 13 residues. Germline CDR1 and CDR2: SQVTM and ANQGSEA. The CDR3 bases are TGCAGCGCGCTGACTAGCGGGAGAGGCGAGCAGTACTTC. Amino acids: CSALTSGRGEQYF.

This clonotype was observed at least ten times. The chain links TRBV6-2 or TRBV6-3 to TRBJ2-1; D gene uncertain. The germline gives CDR1 MNHEY, CDR2 SVGEGT. V was trimmed by 0 bases and J by 10 bases, leaving 7 bases between them. This CDR3 contains 12 residues. Written as DNA, the CDR3 is TGTGCCAGCAGTTACTCGACCCACGAGCAGTTCTTC. As protein: CASSYSTHEQFF.

The V gene is TRBV29-1, the J gene TRBJ2-7; no clear D gene. Trimming took 5 bases from V and 0 from J, leaving 11 bases between them. The CDR3 consists of 13 residues. Germline-derived CDR1 and CDR2 are SQVTM and ANQGSEA. CDR3 DNA: TGCAGCGTTCAAGGCTTCGACTCCTACGAGCAGTACTTC. It yields the protein CSVQGFDSYEQYF.

This clonotype was picked up a small number of times. The chain's CDR3 is CSAQTAGQGNYGYTF. As DNA, the CDR3 is TGCAGCGCTCAAACCGCGGGACAGGGGAACTATGGCTACACCTTC. J is TRBJ1-2 and V is TRBV29-1; 10 bases agree with TRBD1. Germline-derived CDR1 and CDR2 are SQVTM and ANQGSEA. The length of the CDR3 is 15 residues. V shed 7 bases and J 2 bases; nucleotides not matched to a gene: 10.

On this clonotype itself: This may be a read error, as it is one base from a much larger clone. V is TRBV7-2 and J is TRBJ2-5; 8 bases match TRBD1. Germline V gene data show CDR1 as SGHTA and CDR2 as FQGNSA. The CDR3 extends over 13 amino acids. CDR3 loop: CASSWTGRETQDF. Written as DNA, the CDR3 is TGTGCCAGCAGTTGGACAGGGAGAGAGACCCAGGACTTC. Based on the CDR3 plus reference TRBV7-2 and TRBJ2-5, the full variable domain is GAGVSQSPSNKVTEKGKDVELRCDPISGHTALYWYRQSLGQGLEFLIYFQGNSAPDKSGLPSDRFSAERTGGSVSTLTIQRTQQEDSAVYLCASSWTGRETQDFGPGTRLLVL.

This clonotype has at least ten counts. J is TRBJ1-2 and V is TRBV11-2; 9 bases are a match to TRBD1. CDR1 is SGHAT and CDR2 is FQNNGV in the germline V gene. With V trimmed by 1 base and J by 4 bases, 10 bases remained unmatched. The CDR3 has 17 residues. The CDR3 region is CASSLGSIQGATYGYTF. The CDR3, as DNA: TGTGCCAGCAGCTTAGGGAGCATACAGGGGGCGACCTATGGCTACACCTTC.

This clonotype showed up many times. The chain uses TRBV28 and TRBJ2-7, with 10 bases aligning to TRBD2. J lost 6 bases, V lost 5 bases, and 13 bases had no gene match. Germline-derived CDR1 and CDR2 are MDHEN and SYDVKM. The CDR3 runs 16 residues. The CDR3 region is CASSPLGLAGASEQYF. The CDR3 DNA follows: TGTGCCAGCAGTCCCTTGGGTCTAGCGGGAGCCTCCGAGCAGTACTTC.

The table lists this clonotype with many counts. The chain is built from TRBV7-3 and TRBJ2-7, with 9 bases aligning to TRBD2. Germline lookup yields CDR1 SGHTA and CDR2 FQGTGA. The V and J ends lost 5 bases and 0 bases, in that order; junction bases with no gene match: 5. CDR3 size: 15 residues. CDR3 residues: CASSLRGGGSYEQYF. As DNA, the CDR3 is TGTGCCAGCAGCCTGCGGGGGGGCGGCTCCTACGAGCAGTACTTC.

This clonotype has only a few counts. With a much larger clone just one base away, this may be a read error. The chain has TRBV2 and TRBJ2-2; TRBD1 or TRBD2 may be the D gene (5 bases each). Germline CDR1 SNHLY, CDR2 FYNNEI. This CDR3 has 13 residues. Trimming took off 11 bases at V and 1 base at J, with 11 bases between the two ends. The CDR3 DNA reads TGTGCCGACGGAGGACAGAACACCGGGGAGCTGTTTTTT. Amino acid sequence: CADGGQNTGELFF.

This clonotype has just one count. At one boundary the junction diverges from the germline segment, which might be a read error. The chain carries TRBV6-9 and TRBJ2-7; D is uncertain. The CDR3 extends over 12 amino acids. The germline gives CDR1 MNHGY, CDR2 SVAAGI. This CDR3 is CASRLGRYEQYF. Written as DNA, the CDR3 is TGCGCCAGCAGATTAGGTCGTTACGAGCAGTACTTC.

The chain employs TRBV20-1 and TRBJ2-7, with 7 bases lining up with TRBD2. Trimming cost V 2 bases and J 7 bases; bases outside gene matches: 8. This CDR3 region has 13 residues. Germline V gene data show CDR1 as DFQATT and CDR2 as SNEGSKA (reference sequence). CDR3 nucleotide sequence: TGCAGTGCTAGAAGTGGGAGGGCAGGTGAGCAGTACTTC. It encodes CSARSGRAGEQYF.

This clonotype has more than one count but fewer than ten. The rearrangement joins TRBV20-1 to TRBJ2-1; 16 bases line up with TRBD2. V shed 5 bases and J 1 base; nucleotides not matched to a gene: 2. Germline-derived CDR1 and CDR2 are DFQATT and SNEGSKA (reference sequence). The CDR3 consists of 16 residues. This CDR3 reads CSAGTSGRGSYNEQFF. Written as DNA, the CDR3 is TGCAGTGCTGGGACTAGCGGGAGGGGATCCTACAATGAGCAGTTCTTC.

This clonotype was recorded a few times. The genes are TRBV28 and TRBJ2-1; D gene unclear. This CDR3 spans 14 amino acids. V gave up 3 bases and J gave up 8 bases, with 14 bases separating them. CDR1 is MDHEN and CDR2 is SYDVKM in the germline V gene. CDR3 sequence: CASSLLPSGHEQFF. Here the CDR3 DNA reads TGTGCCAGCAGTTTGCTACCCTCCGGGCATGAGCAGTTCTTC.